This TCR beta chain emerged from a study of T-cell memory formation after mild COVID-19. Notes on the study in general: Clones contracting over day 15 to 85 were CD4/CD8 balanced, with later expanders leaning CD4+.

From the 5' RACE reads, TCRdb called clonotypes with MiXCR, one entry per CDR3 protein. This repertoire shows over 150,000 distinct CDR3 sequences, 10% to 15% found once; its top ten account for 2.5% to 3.5%. For this clonotype: Its antigen is undetermined.

Sequencing used PBMCs or a T cell subset sorted from them (not recorded which). This TCR came from a man aged 18 to 29 who had mild COVID-19 (a few samples of this study predate the infection). Cell type and time point are not known.

As DNA, the CDR3 is TGTGCCAGCAGCTTAGCTCGGGGGGATAACAATGAGCAGTTCTTC. It is translated as CASSLARGDNNEQFF. The chain links TRBV7-2 to TRBJ2-1; 7 bases align to TRBD2. The CDR3 is 15 residues long. The germline V gene has CDR1 SGHTA and CDR2 FQGNSA. V shed 0 bases, J shed 5 bases, and the junction held 4 bases outside the gene matches.